The T cell receptor (beta chain) under discussion was sequenced for a study of metastatic and nonmetastatic thyroid tumors. Study details: Repertoires of blood and of tissue (tumor or nodule) from malignant and benign thyroid patients were compared. Findings and limits, study-wide: Patients with malignant thyroid tumors reportedly had significantly higher TCR beta diversity than those with benign nodules, in blood and tumor.

Per the authors' pipeline: What underpinned the distant-metastasis classifier for papillary thyroid cancer was the set of CDR3 differences across clinicopathological groups. MiXCR was used by TCRdb to re-call the PCR reads. The authors' filters were not applied to this entry. The table shows roughly 40,000 clones, with over 15% occurring only once. The count of this clone is one. What it binds is unknown. No treatment had been given to any patient before thyroid surgery. Germline V lookup: CDR1 DFQATT, CDR2 SNEGSKA (reference sequence). The CDR3 has 13 residues. Trimming left V 7 bases short and J 7 bases short, with 19 bases between.

The sample consisted of tumor tissue. The chain has TRBV20-1 and TRBJ1-2; the D gene is possibly TRBD1 (6 bases). The receptor was derived from a female donor with papillary thyroid cancer or a benign thyroid nodule (not recorded which). Some clones in this sample may be carry-over from other donors' samples. The CDR3 coding sequence is TGCAGTGGGTTAGGGGGTTTCATCTCTGGCTACACCTTC. It yields the protein CSGLGGFISGYTF.